The TCR beta chain described here comes from a study of blood T cell repertoires in COVID-19. Study overall: T cells, B-cell-depleted T cells, or PBMCs supplied cDNA or gDNA.

Some clones are missing from TCRdb's copy, which holds only in-frame ones; the method was immunoSEQ multiplex PCR. In the table there are 200,000 to 250,000 clones, around 82% of which are singletons. CDR1 and CDR2 from the germline V gene are SGHTA and FQGNSA. Trimming removed 5 bases from V and 4 bases from J, with 15 bases in between. The CDR3 contains 15 residues. This chain uses TRBV7-2 with TRBJ1-5; D might be TRBD1 (5 bases). This receptor was obtained from a woman older than 75 with active or convalescent COVID-19. Sequenced sample: peripheral blood. The CDR3 reads CASSLHRGINQPQHF. CDR3 sequence (DNA): TGTGCCAGCAGCCTGCACCGGGGGATAAATCAGCCCCAGCATTTT.